These T cell receptor beta chains were read from a single sample in a study of cytomegalovirus exposure and HLA in healthy donors. Sequenced by immunoSEQ multiplex PCR; TCRdb stores in-frame clones only, minus some. The data hold 150,000 to 200,000 clones, with around four fifths observed a single time. Sequenced sample: PBMCs. The receptors come from a man aged 25-40 years in good health and CMV-seropositive. The CDR3 runs from the conserved cysteine through the conserved F or W. A D gene is named only where the DNA matches it firmly. Clone size is not always given. Where it is, it says once, few, many or a class for expanded clones.

clone_size,j_call,d_call,v_call,cdr3_nt,cdr3_aa
-,TRBJ2-3,TRBD1,TRBV4-3,TGCGCCAGCAGCCAAGAAAGGGGGCGCACAGATACGCAGTATTTT,CASSQERGRTDTQYF
-,TRBJ2-2,-,TRBV2,TGTGCCAGCAGTGAACCCGGGAGAAACACCGGGGAGCTGTTTTTT,CASSEPGRNTGELFF
-,TRBJ1-2,TRBD1,TRBV5-1,TGCGCCAGCAGCTTGGGGACAGGGGGCTCCCACTATGGCTACACCTTC,CASSLGTGGSHYGYTF
few,TRBJ1-3,TRBD1,TRBV10-1,TGCGCCACAGGACAGGCCCCCTCTGGAAACACCATATATTTT,CATGQAPSGNTIYF
-,TRBJ1-5,-,TRBV5-4,TGTGCCAGCAGCTTGGAGCCACTTAGCAATCAGCCCCAGCATTTT,CASSLEPLSNQPQHF
-,TRBJ1-5,-,TRBV6-6,TGTGCCAGCAGTTACTTAAGCCCCGGCAATCAGCCCCAGCATTTT,CASSYLSPGNQPQHF
-,TRBJ2-1,-,TRBV7-3,TGTGCCAGCAGCTTAGATAAACAGGACAATGAGCAGTTCTTC,CASSLDKQDNEQFF
-,TRBJ1-1,-,TRBV19,TGTGCCAGCTTCATAGTTCGAGGAGGGCATGTAACTGAAGCTTTCTTT,CASFIVRGGHVTEAFF
-,TRBJ1-1,-,TRBV4-3,TGCGCCAGCAGCCCCCACCGAGGATCGAGAACTGAAGCTTTCTTT,CASSPHRGSRTEAFF
-,TRBJ1-2,TRBD1,TRBV10-1,TGCGCCAGCAGTCCAGGGGGCAACTATGGCTACACCTTC,CASSPGGNYGYTF
-,TRBJ1-2,TRBD1,TRBV10-1,TGCGCCAGCAGTGCCGGGACAGGGGGCGGCTACACCTTC,CASSAGTGGGYTF
-,TRBJ1-1,TRBD1,TRBV27,TGTGCCAGCAGTTTAAGAGGGGGCATGGGCACTGAAGCTTTCTTT,CASSLRGGMGTEAFF
-,TRBJ2-7,-,TRBV29-1,TGCAGCGTTGAAGTTTCTACAGGGAAAAGGTACGAGCAGTACTTC,CSVEVSTGKRYEQYF
-,TRBJ1-1,-,TRBV2,TGTGCCAGCAGTGCGGGACTAAACACTGAAGCTTTCTTT,CASSAGLNTEAFF
-,TRBJ2-7,-,TRBV13,TGTGCCAGCAGCCCGGGATTCTCCTACGAGCAGTACTTC,CASSPGFSYEQYF
-,TRBJ1-4,TRBD1,TRBV19,TGTGCCAGTAGCGTCTTACAGGGGGCGCTTCATGAAAAACTGTTTTTT,CASSVLQGALHEKLFF
-,TRBJ2-7,-,TRBV7-2,TGTGCCAGCAGCTTAGCAGACAGGCCAACCTACGAGCAGTACTTC,CASSLADRPTYEQYF
-,TRBJ2-1,-,TRBV9,TGTGCCAGCAGCGTAGAACCCTCACAGCGGGCGGCCAATGAGCAGTTCTTC,CASSVEPSQRAANEQFF
once,TRBJ2-3,-,TRBV7-2,TGTGCCAGCAGCCGTCCCAGGCTTACCGGAGATACGCAGTATTTT,CASSRPRLTGDTQYF
-,TRBJ1-2,TRBD1,TRBV5-1,TGCGCCAGCAGCTTGGACAGGGGGATGGGAGTCAACTATGGCTACACCTTC,CASSLDRGMGVNYGYTF
-,TRBJ1-3,TRBD1,TRBV6-5,TGTGCCAGCAGCCGCGACAGGGGGGGAGGAAACACCATATATTTT,CASSRDRGGGNTIYF
-,TRBJ2-7,-,TRBV5-6,TGTGCCAGCAGCTTGGACAGGCCCTACGAGCAGTACTTC,CASSLDRPYEQYF
-,TRBJ1-6,-,TRBV6-6,TGTGCCAGCAGTTTCCTCACCAGTCTCTATAATTCACCCCTCCACTTT,CASSFLTSLYNSPLHF
-,TRBJ2-3,TRBD2,TRBV6-5,TGTGCCAGCAGTTACTCGCTAGCGGGGGCAGATACGCAGTATTTT,CASSYSLAGADTQYF
-,TRBJ2-3,-,TRBV19,TGTGCCAGTAGTCGGCAGGCTAACCCTAGCACAGATACGCAGTATTTT,CASSRQANPSTDTQYF
few,TRBJ2-7,-,TRBV7-9,TGTGCCAGCAGCTTCGGGAGCTCCTACGAGCAGTACTTC,CASSFGSSYEQYF
-,TRBJ2-3,TRBD1,TRBV11-2,TGTGCCAGCACCTCGGGACAGGGGCTGTATTTT,CASTSGQGLYF
-,TRBJ2-5,-,TRBV19,TGTGCCAGTAGTACACAAGACAGTTTGGAGACCCAGTACTTC,CASSTQDSLETQYF
-,TRBJ2-1,TRBD2,TRBV2,TGTGCCAGCAAACGACTAGCGGGACGCGGGAACAATGAGCAGTTCTTC,CASKRLAGRGNNEQFF
-,TRBJ2-3,TRBD2,TRBV19,TGTGCCAGTAGTATGGTAGCGGGGGGCCGCACAGATACGCAGTATTTT,CASSMVAGGRTDTQYF
-,TRBJ1-2,-,TRBV20-1,TGCAGTGCTAGACTACTCTATGGCTACACCTTC,CSARLLYGYTF
-,TRBJ2-2,-,TRBV6-6,TGTGCCAGCAGCAAAACAGATCCTGCGAACACCGGGGAGCTGTTTTTT,CASSKTDPANTGELFF
-,TRBJ1-5,-,TRBV30,TGTGCCTGGAATCGGGGTAGCAATCAGCCCCAGCATTTT,CAWNRGSNQPQHF
-,TRBJ1-2,TRBD1,TRBV6-5,TGTGCCAGCAGTTACTCTGGGACAGGGAGTAACTATGGCTACACCTTC,CASSYSGTGSNYGYTF
once,TRBJ2-1,TRBD2,TRBV6-5,TGTGCCAGCAGTACGACTAGCGGACCCTACAATGAGCAGTTCTTC,CASSTTSGPYNEQFF
-,TRBJ2-7,TRBD1,TRBV4-3,TGCGCCAGCAGCCAAGAGGCTAGCAGGGGGTACGAGCAGTACTTC,CASSQEASRGYEQYF
-,TRBJ2-7,-,TRBV10-3,TGTGCCATCAGTGAGTCCGGCTACGAGCAGTACTTC,CAISESGYEQYF
-,TRBJ1-1,TRBD1,TRBV7-9,TGTGCCAGCAGCTTATCCCCGGGACAGGGGTTCGAAGCTTTCTTT,CASSLSPGQGFEAFF
-,TRBJ2-5,TRBD2,TRBV4-2,TGTGCCAGCAGCCAAGGTAGCGGGGGGGGAGAGACCCAGTACTTC,CASSQGSGGGETQYF
-,TRBJ2-5,TRBD2,TRBV7-3,TGTGCCAGCAGCTTGGCGGGAGGAGAGACCCAGTACTTC,CASSLAGGETQYF
once,TRBJ1-2,-,TRBV5-1,TGCGCCAGCAGCCGCAACAGGGATCGTAACTATGGCTACACCTTC,CASSRNRDRNYGYTF
-,TRBJ2-2,TRBD2,TRBV7-9,TGTGCCAGCAGCCCCTTTCTAGCGGGGCCCACCGGGGAGCTGTTTTTT,CASSPFLAGPTGELFF
-,TRBJ1-4,TRBD1,TRBV4-2,TGTGCCAGCAGCCAAGATCGACAGGGTTTCGGAAAACTGTTTTTT,CASSQDRQGFGKLFF
-,TRBJ2-3,-,TRBV4-1,TGCGCCAGCAGCCTGCAGGGCTTCCCTAGCACAGATACGCAGTATTTT,CASSLQGFPSTDTQYF
-,TRBJ2-7,-,TRBV6-5,TGTGCCAGCACCCACCGGGGGGCAACATCCTACGAGCAGTACTTC,CASTHRGATSYEQYF
few,TRBJ2-7,-,TRBV4-2,TGTGCCAGCAGCCCCGGACAGCACGAGCAGTACTTC,CASSPGQHEQYF
-,TRBJ2-7,TRBD1,TRBV29-1,TGCAGCGTTGAAGATCGGGACAGCTCCTACGAGCAGTACTTC,CSVEDRDSSYEQYF
few,TRBJ2-1,TRBD2,TRBV5-6,TGTGCCAGCAGCCTGCTGGATCGGGGGGGCCTCCACAATGAGCAGTTCTTC,CASSLLDRGGLHNEQFF
-,TRBJ2-2,-,TRBV9,TGTGCCAGCAGCGTAGCAGGCGTCAGCACCGGGGAGCTGTTTTTT,CASSVAGVSTGELFF
-,TRBJ2-5,TRBD2,TRBV5-6,TGTGCCAGCAGCCCCCGGGAGGGGGGCCAGTACTTC,CASSPREGGQYF
-,TRBJ2-7,-,TRBV18,TGTGCCAGCTCACCCGCCAGCTCCTACGAGCAGTACTTC,CASSPASSYEQYF
-,TRBJ1-3,TRBD1,TRBV11-2,TGTGCCAGCAGCCCACAGGGGGCATATTACGGAAACACCATATATTTT,CASSPQGAYYGNTIYF
-,TRBJ1-1,TRBD1,TRBV6-5,TGTGCCAGCACCCGGACAGGGTTTGTCACTGAAGCTTTCTTT,CASTRTGFVTEAFF
-,TRBJ1-5,-,TRBV19,TGTGCCAGTGGGCCATGGGGGGAGGGAGCCGACCAGCATTTT,CASGPWGEGADQHF
-,TRBJ2-5,TRBD2,TRBV12-5,TGTGCTAGTGGTTTAACGGGGGGGCCAGTAGAGACCCAGTACTTC,CASGLTGGPVETQYF
-,TRBJ1-5,TRBD1,TRBV6-1,TGTGCCAGCAGTGAAGGACAGGGGTTTGGCAATCAGCCCCAGCATTTT,CASSEGQGFGNQPQHF
-,TRBJ1-1,-,TRBV9,TGTGCCAGCAGCGGGCGGCCCGGAGTTCGAATGAACACTGAAGCTTTCTTT,CASSGRPGVRMNTEAFF
once,TRBJ2-5,TRBD2,TRBV5-4,TGTGCCAGCAGCTTGGGACTAGCGGGGGGGCCGCGGGGAGAGACCCAGTACTTC,CASSLGLAGGPRGETQYF
-,TRBJ2-5,-,TRBV4-2,TGTGCCAGCAGCCAAGTATGGTCCGGGGACCAAGAGACCCAGTACTTC,CASSQVWSGDQETQYF
-,TRBJ1-1,TRBD1,TRBV9,TGTGCCAGCAGCTCCCGGAAGGGACAGGAGGAGACGAACACTGAAGCTTTCTTT,CASSSRKGQEETNTEAFF